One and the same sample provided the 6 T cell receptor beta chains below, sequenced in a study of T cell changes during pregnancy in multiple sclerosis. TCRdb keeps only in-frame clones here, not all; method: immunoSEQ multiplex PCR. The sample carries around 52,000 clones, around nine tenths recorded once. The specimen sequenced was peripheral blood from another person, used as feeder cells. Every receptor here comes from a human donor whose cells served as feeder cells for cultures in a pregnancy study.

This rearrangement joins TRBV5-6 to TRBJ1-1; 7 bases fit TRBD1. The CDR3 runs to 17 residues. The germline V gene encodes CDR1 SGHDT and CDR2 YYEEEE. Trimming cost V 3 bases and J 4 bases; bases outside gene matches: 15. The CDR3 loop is CASSSPPFPGGGTEAFF. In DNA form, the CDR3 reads TGTGCCAGCAGCTCACCCCCCTTCCCAGGGGGAGGCACTGAAGCTTTCTTT.

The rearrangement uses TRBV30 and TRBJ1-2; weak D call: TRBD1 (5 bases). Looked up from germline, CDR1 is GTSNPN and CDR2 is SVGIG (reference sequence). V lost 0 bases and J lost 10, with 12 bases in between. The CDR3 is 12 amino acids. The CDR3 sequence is CAWSVPGTDYTF. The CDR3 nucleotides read TGTGCCTGGAGTGTTCCCGGGACCGACTACACCTTC.

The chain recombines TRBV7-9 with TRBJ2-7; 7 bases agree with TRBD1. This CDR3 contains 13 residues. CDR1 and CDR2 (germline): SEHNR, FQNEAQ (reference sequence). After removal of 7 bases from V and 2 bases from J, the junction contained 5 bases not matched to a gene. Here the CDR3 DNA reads TGTGCCAGCAACCAGGGGGAGCCCTACGAGCAGTACTTC. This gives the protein CASNQGEPYEQYF.

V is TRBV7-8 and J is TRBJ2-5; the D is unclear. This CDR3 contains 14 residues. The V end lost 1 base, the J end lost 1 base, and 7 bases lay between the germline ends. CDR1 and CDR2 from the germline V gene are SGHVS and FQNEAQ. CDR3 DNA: TGTGCCAGCAGCTTAGTCGAAACCCAAGAGACCCAGTACTTC. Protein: CASSLVETQETQYF.

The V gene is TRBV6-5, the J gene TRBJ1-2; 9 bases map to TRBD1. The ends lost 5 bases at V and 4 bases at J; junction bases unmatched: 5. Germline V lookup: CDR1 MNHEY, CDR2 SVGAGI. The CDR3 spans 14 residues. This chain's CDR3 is CASSPTTGGYGYTF. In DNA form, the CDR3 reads TGTGCCAGCAGTCCGACGACAGGGGGCTATGGCTACACCTTC.

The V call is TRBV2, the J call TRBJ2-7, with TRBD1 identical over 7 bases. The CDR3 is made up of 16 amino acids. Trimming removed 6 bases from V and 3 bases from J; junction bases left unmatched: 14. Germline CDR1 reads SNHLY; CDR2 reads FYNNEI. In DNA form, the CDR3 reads TGTGCCAGCAGAGGACCCAACAGGGGAAATCTCTACGAGCAGTACTTC. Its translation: CASRGPNRGNLYEQYF.